Following are 3 T cell receptor beta chains from one sample sequenced in a study of T cells in Graves' hyperthyroidism and ophthalmopathy. The source material, RNA transcripts, was used to amplify TCR beta CDR3 regions. The HTBI set primed first-round TCR CDR3 RT-PCR. In TCRdb, the multiplex PCR reads were re-called with MiXCR into one record per CDR3 protein. The data show fewer than 650,000 distinct CDR3 sequences, with approximately 15% seen just once and about 7% held by the top ten. Material for sequencing was blood. The receptors shown here come from a woman aged 18-29 years with Graves' ophthalmopathy.

This clonotype was found many times. This chain links TRBV7-2 with TRBJ2-3; TRBD1 matches 7 bases. Germline assignment: CDR1 SGHTA and CDR2 FQGNSA. After removal of 4 bases from V and 3 bases from J, the junction contained 7 bases not matched to a gene. This CDR3 spans 15 amino acids. The CDR3 protein is CASSSRQGGTDTQYF. In nucleotides, the CDR3 is TGTGCCAGCAGCTCTAGACAGGGTGGTACAGATACGCAGTATTTT. Full variable domain (missing parts from reference TRBV7-2 and TRBJ2-3): GAGVSQSPSNKVTEKGKDVELRCDPISGHTALYWYRQSLGQGLEFLIYFQGNSAPDKSGLPSDRFSAERTGGSVSTLTIQRTQQEDSAVYLCASSSRQGGTDTQYFGPGTRLTVL.

The V gene is TRBV20-1, the J gene TRBJ2-3; 11 bases match TRBD2. CDR1 is DFQATT and CDR2 is SNEGSKA in the germline V gene (reference sequence). The J segment lost 6 bases and the V segment lost 1 base, leaving 0 bases of the junction unmatched. CDR3 length: 13 amino acids. Here the CDR3 DNA reads TGCAGTGCTAGAGCTAGCGGGAGGGATACGCAGTATTTT. Its protein product is CSARASGRDTQYF.

This clonotype was recorded at least ten times. This chain connects TRBV11-2 to TRBJ1-2, with D maybe TRBD1 (5 bases). The CDR3 spans 14 residues. Germline V gives CDR1 SGHAT, CDR2 FQNNGV. Trimming removed 2 bases at V and 3 bases at J, with 10 bases between. CDR3 bases: TGTGCCAGCAGCTTACATCGGGGGGACTATGGCTACACCTTC. Encoded protein: CASSLHRGDYGYTF.